Each of the 30 T cell receptor beta chains below was sequenced from the same sample in a study of blood T cell repertoires in COVID-19. Sequencing was performed with immunoSEQ multiplex PCR; in TCRdb, only in-frame clones are kept and a portion is missing. The sample contains approximately 230,000 clones, under 95% of which appear only once. The sample comprised PBMCs or T cells enriched from blood (not recorded which). Receptors were obtained from a woman aged 18-29 years who had recovered from COVID-19.

The V call is TRBV19, the J call TRBJ2-3; TRBD2 is a possible D gene (7 bases). Germline-derived CDR1 and CDR2 are LNHDA and SQIVND (reference sequence). This CDR3 is 17 amino acids long. V was trimmed by 4 bases and J by 3 bases, leaving 20 bases between them. The CDR3 reads CASSRGGHGFGTDTQYF. The CDR3 nucleotides read TGTGCCAGTAGTAGGGGGGGCCATGGGTTTGGGACAGATACGCAGTATTTT.

The J gene is TRBJ2-3, the V gene TRBV4-3; TRBD2 aligns across 11 bases. CDR3 size: 21 residues. V lost 0 bases, J lost 0 bases, and 14 bases stayed unmatched. Germline V gives CDR1 LGHNA, CDR2 YSLEER. CDR3 loop: CASSQESSWLAGGSSTDTQYF. CDR3 coding DNA: TGCGCCAGCAGCCAAGAGAGTTCCTGGCTAGCGGGGGGTTCTAGCACAGATACGCAGTATTTT.

The chain uses TRBV3-1 (or the pseudogene TRBV3-2) and TRBJ1-3; D is unresolved. There are 18 residues in the CDR3. Trimming shortened V by 2 bases and J by 0 bases, and 17 bases separated the two germline ends. Germline assignment: CDR1 LGHDT and CDR2 YNNKEL (reference sequence). The DNA for the CDR3 is TGTGCCAGCAGCCAACAATGGAGGACGGCTAGCTCTGGAAACACCATATATTTT. This gives the protein CASSQQWRTASSGNTIYF.

The chain carries TRBV11-3 and TRBJ1-1; TRBD1 is a possible D gene (5 bases). Trimming shortened V by 4 bases and J by 2 bases, and 8 bases separated the two germline ends. This CDR3 has 13 amino acids. The germline V gene encodes CDR1 SGHNT and CDR2 YENEEA. Here the CDR3 DNA reads TGTGCCAGCAGCTGGACAAGAAACACTGAAGCTTTCTTT. This encodes CASSWTRNTEAFF.

The chain carries TRBV10-3 and TRBJ1-2; no clear D. The CDR3 is made up of 17 amino acids. Trimming left V 0 bases short and J 3 bases short, with 17 bases between. From germline, CDR1 is ENHRY and CDR2 SYGVKD. The CDR3 DNA reads TGTGCCATCAGTGAGTCGCGTGAGCGGGAAATGGACTATGGCTACACCTTC. It is translated as CAISESREREMDYGYTF.

In its sample, this clone was seen a few times. The V and J genes are TRBV7-2 and TRBJ1-2; D uncertain. Trimming cost V 2 bases and J 4 bases, with 8 bases left between them. Germline V gives CDR1 SGHTA, CDR2 FQGNSA. This CDR3 is built from 13 residues. This CDR3 reads CASSLIVGYGYTF. In nucleotides, the CDR3 is TGTGCCAGCAGCTTAATCGTCGGCTATGGCTACACCTTC.

This chain connects TRBV27 to TRBJ2-1; 13 positions agree with TRBD2. This CDR3 region has 15 residues. Germline values: CDR1 MNHEY, CDR2 SMNVEV (reference sequence). J gave up 10 bases and V 5 bases, and 8 bases lay outside the gene matches. The CDR3: CASSLGLAGVREQFF. CDR3 nucleotides: TGTGCCAGCAGTCTCGGACTAGCGGGGGTTCGAGAGCAGTTCTTC.

This clone showed up just once. One junction end disagrees with the germline gene, perhaps due to a read error. The chain has TRBV28 and TRBJ1-5; maybe TRBD1 (6 bases). The CDR3 covers 14 residues. The V gene's germline CDR1 is MDHEN and CDR2 SYDVKM. CDR3 nucleotides: TGTGCCAGCAGTGCGACAGGTAGCAGTCAGCCCCAGCATTTT. Its translation is CASSATGSSQPQHF. The variable domain in full, completed from reference TRBV28 and TRBJ1-5, reads DVKVTQSSRYLVKRTGEKVFLECVQDMDHENMFWYRQDPGLGLRLIYFSYDVKMKEKGDIPEGYSVSREKKERFSLILESASTNQTSMYLCASSATGSSQPQHFGDGTRLSIL.

CDR3 nucleotides: TGTGCCAGCACCCGAACGGTTTCCTACAATGAGCAGTTCTTC. Protein sequence: CASTRTVSYNEQFF. This chain uses TRBV7-8 with TRBJ2-1; D uncertain. Trimming shortened V by 7 bases and J by 1 base, and 11 bases separated the two germline ends. The V gene's germline CDR1 is SGHVS and CDR2 FQNEAQ. CDR3 size: 14 residues.

The chain employs TRBV10-3 and TRBJ1-4; D not certain. Germline values: CDR1 ENHRY, CDR2 SYGVKD. The ends were cut back, 2 bases at V and 3 bases at J, with 7 bases in the middle. This CDR3 has 14 amino acids. The CDR3 loop is CAISEGMANEKLFF. DNA of the CDR3: TGTGCCATCAGTGAGGGCATGGCTAATGAAAAACTGTTTTTT.

This chain connects TRBV5-6 to TRBJ1-2; D call uncertain. Deletions cut 0 bases from V and 2 bases from J, with 8 bases between. Germline CDR1 is SGHDT and CDR2 is YYEEEE. The CDR3 totals 14 residues. CDR3 amino acids: CASSLDFQNYGYTF. The CDR3 DNA follows: TGTGCCAGCAGCTTGGATTTCCAGAACTATGGCTACACCTTC.

V and J are TRBV7-3 and TRBJ2-2; no reliable D call. CDR1 is SGHTA and CDR2 is FQGTGA in the germline V gene. V was shortened by 2 bases and J by 1 base, with 11 bases between the two germline ends. The CDR3 spans 16 residues. The DNA for the CDR3 is TGTGCCAGCAGCTTATCGGGTATCGGGAACACCGGGGAGCTGTTTTTT. Translation: CASSLSGIGNTGELFF.

This clone was seen a single time. The rearrangement links TRBV27 to TRBJ2-7; the D gene is possibly TRBD2 (5 bases). Trimming cost V 0 bases and J 11 bases, with 11 bases left between them. Germline CDR1 reads MNHEY; CDR2 reads SMNVEV (reference sequence). The CDR3 consists of 12 residues. In DNA form, the CDR3 reads TGTGCCAGCAGTTTATCGATGGGAGCGGAGTACTTC. Its protein is CASSLSMGAEYF.

This clone came up once. The chain combines TRBV9 with TRBJ2-1; 11 bases are shared with TRBD2. Trimming took 3 bases from V and 5 from J; bases not matched to a gene: 4. Germline V gives CDR1 SGDLS, CDR2 YYNGEE. This CDR3 spans 15 amino acids. Here the CDR3 reads CASSGLAGRNNEQFF. The DNA of the CDR3 is TGTGCCAGCAGCGGACTAGCGGGGCGAAACAATGAGCAGTTCTTC.

The chain recombines TRBV28 with TRBJ2-3; 7 nucleotides agree with TRBD1. This CDR3 contains 15 residues. V dropped 7 bases and J dropped 4; count of bases not matched to a gene: 11. Germline lookup yields CDR1 MDHEN and CDR2 SYDVKM. The CDR3 nucleotides are TGTGCCAGCAAGGGGACAGTGTCTTCGTCAGATACGCAGTATTTT. This gives the protein CASKGTVSSSDTQYF. The full variable domain, its missing parts supplied by reference TRBV28 and TRBJ2-3, is DVKVTQSSRYLVKRTGEKVFLECVQDMDHENMFWYRQDPGLGLRLIYFSYDVKMKEKGDIPEGYSVSREKKERFSLILESASTNQTSMYLCASKGTVSSSDTQYFGPGTRLTVL.

This clone was counted only a few times. This chain joins TRBV4-3 and TRBJ2-5, with D hard to call. V dropped 0 bases and J dropped 7 bases, with 12 bases sitting between them. This CDR3 is 14 amino acids long. Germline CDR1 is LGHNA and CDR2 is YSLEER. Written as DNA, the CDR3 is TGCGCCAGCAGCCAAGAAGGCCCTCCGGGGACCCAGTACTTC. This codes for CASSQEGPPGTQYF.

The CDR3 region is CASSVGQRNYGYTF. In nucleotides, the CDR3 is TGTGCCAGCAGCGTAGGTCAGAGGAACTATGGCTACACCTTC. V gene TRBV9 combines with J gene TRBJ1-2, with D unclear. The germline V and J ends were trimmed by 0 bases and 2 bases, with 8 bases remaining between them. CDR1 and CDR2 (germline): SGDLS, YYNGEE. The CDR3 is made up of 14 amino acids.

The genes are TRBV6-5 and TRBJ2-1; 8 bases align to TRBD2. This CDR3 is built from 15 residues. The germline V gene encodes CDR1 MNHEY and CDR2 SVGAGI. Germline trimming cut 8 bases from V and 6 bases from J; bases unmatched to any gene: 12. The CDR3 DNA reads as TGTGCCAGCCGATACAGCGGGGGTAATATCAATGAGCAGTTCTTC. Translation gives CASRYSGGNINEQFF.

J is TRBJ1-5 and V is TRBV5-8; D gene unclear. Germline V gene lookup returns CDR1 SGHTS and CDR2 YDEGEE. The CDR3 extends over 14 amino acids. Trimming took 7 bases from V and 5 from J, leaving 16 bases between them. The CDR3 is CASAPQSGDQPQHF. The CDR3 nucleotides are TGTGCCAGCGCCCCCCAGAGCGGGGATCAGCCCCAGCATTTT.

The chain joins TRBV4-1 to TRBJ2-2; TRBD2 might be the D (5 bases). The V gene lost 1 base and the J gene lost 8 bases, with 11 bases spanning the gap. Germline CDR1 reads MGHRA; CDR2 reads YSYEKL. The CDR3 contains 14 residues. CDR3 DNA: TGCGCCAGCAGCCAAGCTGCTCGAGGGGGGGAGCTGTTTTTT. It yields the protein CASSQAARGGELFF.

The chain carries TRBV10-3 and TRBJ1-2; D call uncertain. The ends were cut back, 0 bases at V and 0 bases at J, with 11 bases in the middle. Germline V gene data show CDR1 as ENHRY and CDR2 as SYGVKD. The length of the CDR3 is 16 residues. The CDR3: CAISESGQAANYGYTF. The CDR3 DNA follows: TGTGCCATCAGTGAGTCTGGGCAGGCCGCTAACTATGGCTACACCTTC.

V usage is TRBV10-3 and J usage is TRBJ1-2; weak D call: TRBD1 (6 bases). Germline CDR1 reads ENHRY; CDR2 reads SYGVKD. The CDR3 runs to 13 residues. Trimming shortened V by 10 bases and J by 4 bases, and 16 bases separated the two germline ends. The CDR3 DNA reads as TGTGCCACCCGGGACGGACAGTTCTATGGCTACACCTTC. Translation: CATRDGQFYGYTF.

This chain uses TRBV25-1 with TRBJ1-3, with TRBD1 as a possible D gene (6 bases). This CDR3 has 14 residues. From germline, CDR1 is MGHDK and CDR2 SYGVNS. Trimming left V 1 base short and J 5 bases short, with 9 bases between. The CDR3 protein is CASSEWDNRNTIYF. The CDR3 bases are TGTGCCAGCAGTGAATGGGACAACCGAAACACCATATATTTT.

The count of this clone is one. The CDR3, as DNA: TGTGCCAGTAGCCAAGACAGGGTTGGGTATGGCTACACCTTC. The encoded protein is CASSQDRVGYGYTF. The rearrangement joins TRBV19 to TRBJ1-2, with TRBD1 matching 7 bases. The J segment lost 5 bases and the V segment lost 6 bases, leaving 9 bases of the junction unmatched. There are 14 residues in the CDR3. From germline, CDR1 is LNHDA and CDR2 SQIVND (reference sequence).

The V gene is TRBV12-3 or TRBV12-4, the J gene TRBJ1-5, with D uncertain. Trimming cost V 6 bases and J 6 bases, with 12 bases left between them. The CDR3 runs 13 residues. The CDR3 DNA follows: TGTGCCAGCAGGGGCAGGTCGCGTCAGCCCCAGCATTTT. Its translation is CASRGRSRQPQHF.

The chain is built from TRBV7-9 and TRBJ2-5; maybe TRBD1 (6 bases). Trimming took off 1 base at V and 6 bases at J, with 12 bases between the two ends. Germline loops: CDR1 SEHNR, CDR2 FQNEAQ (reference sequence). The CDR3 is made up of 14 amino acids. In nucleotides, the CDR3 is TGTGCCAGCAGCTTAGTCCAGGGGATGCAGACCCAGTACTTC. Its translation: CASSLVQGMQTQYF.

The chain combines TRBV12-5 with TRBJ1-1, with 7 bases matching TRBD1. Germline CDR1 reads LGHNT; CDR2 reads FRNRAP. The CDR3 has 14 amino acids. Germline trimming cut 3 bases from V and 4 bases from J; bases unmatched to any gene: 5. This CDR3 is CASGFEGAGTEAFF. The DNA of the CDR3 is TGTGCTAGTGGTTTTGAGGGGGCAGGCACTGAAGCTTTCTTT.

This sequence joins TRBV4-2 and TRBJ2-1; 8 bases are a match to TRBD2. The CDR3 contains 16 residues. The germline gives CDR1 LGHNA, CDR2 YNFKEQ. Trimming at V came to 0 bases and at J to 6 bases, leaving 7 bases not matched to a gene. CDR3 in DNA: TGTGCCAGCAGCCAAGATGGGGGACTAGTTTCCAATGAGCAGTTCTTC. Translating gives CASSQDGGLVSNEQFF.

This chain uses TRBV5-1 with TRBJ2-5; 7 positions match TRBD1. Germline CDR1 reads SGHRS; CDR2 reads YFSETQ. V was pared by 3 bases and J by 2 bases, with 1 base of the junction left unmatched. The CDR3 extends over 13 amino acids. In nucleotides, the CDR3 is TGCGCCAGCAGCTCGGGACAGCAAGAGACCCAGTACTTC. As protein: CASSSGQQETQYF.

The chain employs TRBV5-4 and TRBJ2-5; TRBD2 matches 10 bases. This CDR3 has 16 amino acids. V lost 3 bases, J lost 5 bases, and 10 bases stayed unmatched. CDR1 SGHNT and CDR2 YYREEE come from the germline V gene (reference sequence). The CDR3 loop reads CASSSKERGGLETQYF. In DNA, the CDR3 is TGTGCCAGCAGCTCCAAGGAGCGGGGGGGCCTGGAGACCCAGTACTTC.